This T cell receptor (beta chain) comes out of a study of beta chain features in type 1 diabetes. Regarding the study as a whole: Whatever favoring of shorter templates PCR might show would apply equally to patients and controls.

V was shortened by 1 base and J by 5 bases, with 11 bases between the two germline ends. Germline V gene lookup returns CDR1 SGHTA and CDR2 FQGNSA. This CDR3 has 14 amino acids. Isolated RNA was reverse transcribed in full, so expressed TCRB transcripts were sequenced. Clones were read by immunoSEQ multiplex PCR, and TCRdb kept only the in-frame ones, dropping some. The table lists a few hundred thousand clones, approximately 11% of them singletons. In regard to this clone: Its target is unknown.

The chain employs TRBV7-2 and TRBJ2-5; D unresolved. The sequencing input was naive CD4+ T cells from blood. The sequence was collected from a young woman in good health. CDR3 sequence reads: CASSLGLALETQYF. The CDR3 DNA is TGTGCCAGCAGCTTAGGTTTGGCCTTGGAGACCCAGTACTTC.